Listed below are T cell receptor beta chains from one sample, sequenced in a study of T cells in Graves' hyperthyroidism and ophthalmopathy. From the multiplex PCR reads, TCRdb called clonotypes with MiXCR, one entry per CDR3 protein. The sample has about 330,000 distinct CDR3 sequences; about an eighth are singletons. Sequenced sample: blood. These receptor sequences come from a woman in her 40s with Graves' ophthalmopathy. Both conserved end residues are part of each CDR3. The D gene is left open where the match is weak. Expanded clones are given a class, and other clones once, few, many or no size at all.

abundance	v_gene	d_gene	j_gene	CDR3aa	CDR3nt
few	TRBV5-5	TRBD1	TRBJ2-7	CASSLGWGQEKPYEQYF	TGTGCCAGCAGCTTGGGATGGGGACAGGAAAAACCCTACGAGCAGTACTTC
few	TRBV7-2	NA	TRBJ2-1	CASSNGARMGNEQFF	TGTGCCAGCAGCAATGGTGCTAGAATGGGAAATGAGCAGTTCTTC
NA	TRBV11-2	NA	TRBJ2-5	CASSLPKGGETQYF	TGTGCCAGCAGTTTACCCAAGGGCGGCGAGACCCAGTACTTC
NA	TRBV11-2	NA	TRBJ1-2	CASSLVVGGGYTF	TGTGCCAGCAGCTTAGTTGTAGGGGGGGGCTACACCTTC
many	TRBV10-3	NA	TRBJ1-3	CAISGGSGNTIYF	TGTGCCATCAGTGGAGGCTCTGGAAACACCATATATTTT
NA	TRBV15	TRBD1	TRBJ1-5	CATSRPGQGDQPQHF	TGTGCCACCAGCAGACCTGGACAGGGGGATCAGCCCCAGCATTTT
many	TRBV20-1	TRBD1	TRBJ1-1	CSARGQGTNTEAFF	TGCAGTGCTAGGGGACAGGGAACGAACACTGAAGCTTTCTTT
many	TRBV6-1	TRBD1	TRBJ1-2	CASRSGTGGYGYTF	TGTGCCAGCAGGTCCGGGACAGGGGGCTATGGCTACACCTTC
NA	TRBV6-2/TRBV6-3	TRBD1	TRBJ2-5	CASRGTRGQGANPYQETQYF	TGTGCCAGCAGGGGCACCAGGGGACAGGGGGCGAATCCGTACCAAGAGACCCAGTACTTC
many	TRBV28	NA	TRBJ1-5	CASSSQSEGWQPQHF	TGTGCCAGCAGTTCCCAATCGGAGGGATGGCAGCCCCAGCATTTT
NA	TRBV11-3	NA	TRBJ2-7	CARSLKAGLYEQYF	TGTGCCCGCAGCTTAAAAGCGGGCTTATACGAGCAGTACTTC
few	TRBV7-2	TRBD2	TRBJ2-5	CASSFSGRREETQYF	TGTGCCAGCAGCTTTAGCGGGAGGCGAGAAGAGACCCAGTACTTC
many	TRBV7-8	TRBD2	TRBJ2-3	CASSLGTRVPDTQYF	TGTGCCAGCAGCTTAGGGACTAGGGTCCCAGATACGCAGTATTTT
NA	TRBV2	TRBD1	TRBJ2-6	CASSEILGQADSGANVLTF	TGTGCCAGCAGTGAAATATTGGGACAGGCGGACTCTGGGGCCAACGTCCTGACTTTC
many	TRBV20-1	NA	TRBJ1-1	CSARDPETGLNTEAFF	TGCAGTGCTAGAGACCCCGAGACCGGGTTGAACACTGAAGCTTTCTTT
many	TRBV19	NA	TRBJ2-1	CASSIEGGGGNEQFF	TGTGCCAGTAGTATAGAGGGAGGTGGAGGGAATGAGCAGTTCTTC
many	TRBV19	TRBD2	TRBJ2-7	CASMEAGGPDEQYF	TGTGCCAGTATGGAGGCGGGAGGGCCCGACGAGCAGTACTTC
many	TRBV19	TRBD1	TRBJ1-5	CASSIRDRNQPQHF	TGTGCCAGTAGTATCCGGGACAGAAATCAGCCCCAGCATTTT
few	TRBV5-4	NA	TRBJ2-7	CASSLNTGTTYEQYF	TGTGCCAGCAGCTTAAACACCGGGACAACCTACGAGCAGTACTTC
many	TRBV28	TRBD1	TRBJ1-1	CASETGTVNTEAFF	TGTGCCAGCGAGACCGGGACAGTGAACACTGAAGCTTTCTTT
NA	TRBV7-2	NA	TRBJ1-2	CASTRSPLYGYTF	TGTGCCAGCACTAGGTCCCCCCTCTATGGCTACACCTTC
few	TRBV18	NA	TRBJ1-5	CASSPPGGIQPQHF	TGTGCCAGCTCACCACCGGGCGGTATTCAGCCCCAGCATTTT
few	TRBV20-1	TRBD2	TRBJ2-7	CSASGLAAYEQYF	TGCAGTGCTTCTGGACTAGCGGCCTACGAGCAGTACTTC
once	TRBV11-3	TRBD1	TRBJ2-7	CASTPSGTGGEQYF	TGTGCCAGCACTCCTTCCGGGACAGGGGGCGAGCAGTACTTC
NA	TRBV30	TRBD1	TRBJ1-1	CAWMGQANTEAFF	TGTGCCTGGATGGGACAGGCGAACACTGAAGCTTTCTTT